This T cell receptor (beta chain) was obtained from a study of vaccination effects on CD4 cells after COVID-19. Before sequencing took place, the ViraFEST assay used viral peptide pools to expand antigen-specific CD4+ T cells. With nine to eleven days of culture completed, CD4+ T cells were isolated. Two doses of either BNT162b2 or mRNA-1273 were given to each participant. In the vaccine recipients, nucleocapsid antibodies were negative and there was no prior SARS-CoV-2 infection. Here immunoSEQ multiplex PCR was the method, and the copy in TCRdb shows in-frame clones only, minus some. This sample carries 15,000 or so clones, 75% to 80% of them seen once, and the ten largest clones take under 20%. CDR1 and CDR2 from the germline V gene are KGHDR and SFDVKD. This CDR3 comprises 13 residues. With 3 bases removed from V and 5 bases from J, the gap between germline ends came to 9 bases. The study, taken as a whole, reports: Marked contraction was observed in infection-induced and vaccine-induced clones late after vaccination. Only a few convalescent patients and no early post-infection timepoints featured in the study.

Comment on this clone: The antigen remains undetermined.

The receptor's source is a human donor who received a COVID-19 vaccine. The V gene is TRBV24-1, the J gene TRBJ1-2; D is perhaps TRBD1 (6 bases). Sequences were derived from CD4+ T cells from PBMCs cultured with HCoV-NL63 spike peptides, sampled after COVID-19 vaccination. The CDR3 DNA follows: TGTGCCACCAGTGATCACCAGGGGTATGGCTACACCTTC. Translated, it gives CATSDHQGYGYTF.